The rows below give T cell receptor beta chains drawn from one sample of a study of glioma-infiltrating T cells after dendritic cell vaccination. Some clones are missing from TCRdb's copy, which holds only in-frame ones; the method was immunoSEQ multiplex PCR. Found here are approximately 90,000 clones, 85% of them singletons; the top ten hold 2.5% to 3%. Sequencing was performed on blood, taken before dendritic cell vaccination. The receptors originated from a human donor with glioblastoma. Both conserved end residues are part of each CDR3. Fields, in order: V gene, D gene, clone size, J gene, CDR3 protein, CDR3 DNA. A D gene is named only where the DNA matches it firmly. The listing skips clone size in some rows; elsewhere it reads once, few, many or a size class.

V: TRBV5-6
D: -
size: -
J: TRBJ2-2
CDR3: CASSLGQAHTGELFF
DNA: TGTGCCAGCAGCTTGGGACAGGCCCACACCGGGGAGCTGTTTTTT

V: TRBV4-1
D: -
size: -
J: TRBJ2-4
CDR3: CASSQDTRSRGLDIQYF
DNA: TGCGCCAGCAGCCAAGACACCCGGTCTCGGGGATTGGACATTCAGTACTTC

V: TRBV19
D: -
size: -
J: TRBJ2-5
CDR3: CASSIDRGETQYF
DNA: TGTGCCAGTAGTATAGATCGGGGGGAGACCCAGTACTTC

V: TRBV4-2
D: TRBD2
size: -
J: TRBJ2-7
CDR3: CASSQDRISGDRGEQYF
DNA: TGTGCCAGCAGCCAAGATCGGATTAGCGGGGACCGCGGCGAGCAGTACTTC

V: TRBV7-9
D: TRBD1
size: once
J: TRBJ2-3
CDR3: CASSLGGGGTDTQYF
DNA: TGTGCCAGCAGCTTAGGAGGGGGCGGCACAGATACGCAGTATTTT

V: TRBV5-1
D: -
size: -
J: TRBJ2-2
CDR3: CASSEARVETTGELFF
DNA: TGCGCCAGCAGCGAGGCCAGGGTAGAGACCACCGGGGAGCTGTTTTTT

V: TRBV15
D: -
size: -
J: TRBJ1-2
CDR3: CATSRDRAGYGYTF
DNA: TGTGCCACCAGCAGAGACAGGGCCGGCTATGGCTACACCTTC

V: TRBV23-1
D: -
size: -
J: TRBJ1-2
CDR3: CATLTKWEDGYTF
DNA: TGCGCCACCCTTACTAAGTGGGAGGATGGCTACACCTTC

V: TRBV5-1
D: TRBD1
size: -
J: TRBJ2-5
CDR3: CASSLAWTGRETQYF
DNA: TGCGCCAGCAGCTTGGCCTGGACAGGGAGGGAGACCCAGTACTTC

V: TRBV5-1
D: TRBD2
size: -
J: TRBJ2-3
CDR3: CASRTSGGAADTQYF
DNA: TGCGCCAGCCGAACTAGCGGGGGGGCCGCAGATACGCAGTATTTT

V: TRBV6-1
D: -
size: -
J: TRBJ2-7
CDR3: CASSEIGRGGQYF
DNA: TGTGCCAGCAGTGAAATTGGCAGGGGTGGGCAGTACTTC

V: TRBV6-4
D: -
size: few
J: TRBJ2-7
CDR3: CASSGGAGSDEQYF
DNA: TGTGCCAGCAGTGGGGGAGCCGGTTCGGACGAGCAGTACTTC

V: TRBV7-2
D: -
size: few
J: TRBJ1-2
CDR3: CASSLAQLGGYTF
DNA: TGTGCCAGCAGCTTAGCGCAACTCGGGGGCTACACCTTC

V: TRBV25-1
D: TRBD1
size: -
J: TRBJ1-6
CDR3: CASRGPDRGNSPLHF
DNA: TGTGCCAGCAGGGGCCCTGACAGGGGGAATTCACCCCTCCACTTT

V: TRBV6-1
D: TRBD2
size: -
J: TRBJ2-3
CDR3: CASSRSRAGVDTQYF
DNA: TGTGCCAGCAGTCGGTCAAGGGCGGGGGTAGATACGCAGTATTTT

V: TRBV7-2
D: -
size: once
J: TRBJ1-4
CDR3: CASSPSGTAGEKLFF
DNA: TGTGCCAGCAGCCCCAGCGGGACCGCGGGAGAAAAACTGTTTTTT

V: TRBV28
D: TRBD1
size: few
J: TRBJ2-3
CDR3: CASSHRTGWQNTQYF
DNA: TGTGCCAGCAGTCACCGGACAGGGTGGCAAAACACGCAGTATTTT

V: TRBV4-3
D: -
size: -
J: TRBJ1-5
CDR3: CASSQDYGQWNQPQHF
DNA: TGCGCCAGCAGCCAAGATTACGGACAGTGGAATCAGCCCCAGCATTTT

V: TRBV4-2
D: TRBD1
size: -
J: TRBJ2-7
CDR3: CASSQFAAGGSYEQYF
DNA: TGTGCCAGCAGCCAATTTGCGGCAGGGGGATCCTACGAGCAGTACTTC

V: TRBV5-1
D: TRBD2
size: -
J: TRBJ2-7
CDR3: CASSYKLAGGRAYEQYF
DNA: TGCGCCAGCAGCTACAAACTAGCGGGGGGCCGGGCCTACGAGCAGTACTTC

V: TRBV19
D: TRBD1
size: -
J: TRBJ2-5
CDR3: CASSNGQVIQTQYF
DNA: TGTGCCAGTAGTAATGGACAGGTGATACAGACCCAGTACTTC

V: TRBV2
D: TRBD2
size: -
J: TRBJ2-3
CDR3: CAILPRGGTDTQYF
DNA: TGTGCCATCCTTCCCCGGGGGGGGACAGATACGCAGTATTTT

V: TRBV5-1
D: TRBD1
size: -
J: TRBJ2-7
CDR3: CASSLGRGRDAYEQYF
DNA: TGCGCCAGCAGCTTGGGAAGGGGGCGCGACGCCTACGAGCAGTACTTC

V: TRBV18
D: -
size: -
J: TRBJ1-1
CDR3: CASSPEQGPNTEAFF
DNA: TGTGCCAGCTCACCCGAACAGGGCCCGAACACTGAAGCTTTCTTT

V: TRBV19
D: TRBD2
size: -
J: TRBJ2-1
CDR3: CASSRTSGGQENEQFF
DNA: TGTGCCAGTAGTAGGACTAGCGGGGGGCAGGAGAATGAGCAGTTCTTC

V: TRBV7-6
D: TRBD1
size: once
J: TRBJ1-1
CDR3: CASGPFFDTGGLVTEAFF
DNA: TGTGCCAGCGGGCCCTTTTTCGACACAGGGGGTTTGGTCACTGAAGCTTTCTTT

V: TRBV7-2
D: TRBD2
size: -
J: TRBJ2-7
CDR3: CASSFTLAGAYEQYF
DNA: TGTGCCAGCAGCTTCACCCTAGCGGGGGCCTACGAGCAGTACTTC

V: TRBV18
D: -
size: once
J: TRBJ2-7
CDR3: CASSPVAGDYEQYF
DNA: TGTGCCAGCTCACCAGTCGCAGGGGACTACGAGCAGTACTTC

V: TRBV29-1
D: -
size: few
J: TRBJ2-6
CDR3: CSVADGANVLTF
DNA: TGCAGCGTCGCAGATGGGGCCAACGTCCTGACTTTC

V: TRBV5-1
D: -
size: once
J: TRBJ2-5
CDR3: CASSFSGQETQYF
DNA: TGCGCCAGCAGCTTTTCGGGGCAAGAGACCCAGTACTTC

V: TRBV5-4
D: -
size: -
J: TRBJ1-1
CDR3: CASSPQGRNTEAFF
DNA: TGTGCCAGCAGCCCTCAGGGCCGGAACACTGAAGCTTTCTTT

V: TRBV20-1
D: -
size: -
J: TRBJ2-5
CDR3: CSARDRETQYF
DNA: TGCAGTGCTAGAGATCGGGAGACCCAGTACTTC

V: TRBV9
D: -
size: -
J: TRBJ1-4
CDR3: CASSVEGYGEKLFF
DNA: TGTGCCAGCAGCGTAGAGGGGTACGGCGAAAAACTGTTTTTT

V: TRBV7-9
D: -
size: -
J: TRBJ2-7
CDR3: CASSRVGLPSYEQYF
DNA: TGTGCCAGCAGCCGGGTGGGACTCCCCTCCTACGAGCAGTACTTC

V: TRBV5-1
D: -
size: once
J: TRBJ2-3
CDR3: CASSLWGRGKASTDTQYF
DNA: TGCGCCAGCAGCTTGTGGGGGAGGGGGAAGGCCTCCACAGATACGCAGTATTTT

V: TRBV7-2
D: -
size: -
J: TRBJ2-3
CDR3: CASSFDSATDTQYF
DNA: TGTGCCAGCAGCTTCGACTCAGCCACAGATACGCAGTATTTT

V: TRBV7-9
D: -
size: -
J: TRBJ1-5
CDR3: CASSLVMDRMNQPQHF
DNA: TGTGCCAGCAGCTTAGTGATGGACAGAATGAATCAGCCCCAGCATTTT

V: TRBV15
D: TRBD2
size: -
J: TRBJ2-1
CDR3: CATSRGLNNEQFF
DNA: TGTGCCACCAGTAGGGGACTAAACAATGAGCAGTTCTTC

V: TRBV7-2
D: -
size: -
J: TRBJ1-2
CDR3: CASSWAETNGYTF
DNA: TGTGCCAGCAGCTGGGCGGAGACTAATGGCTACACCTTC

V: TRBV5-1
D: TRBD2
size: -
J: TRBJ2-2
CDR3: CASSLPGLAGTGELFF
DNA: TGCGCCAGCAGTTTACCGGGACTAGCGGGCACCGGGGAGCTGTTTTTT

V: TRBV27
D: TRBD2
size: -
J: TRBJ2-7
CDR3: CASSLTTSGRYEQYF
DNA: TGTGCCAGCAGTTTGACGACTAGCGGGAGATACGAGCAGTACTTC